A selection of T cell receptor beta chains follows, all from one sample in a study of long-term antiretroviral therapy in people with HIV. The assay was immunoSEQ multiplex PCR, and TCRdb's table has in-frame clones only and misses some. Among 20,000 to 25,000 clones, 70% to 90% were seen once, and the ten largest hold 12%. The starting material was unsorted PBMCs, obtained 1.6 years after starting antiretroviral therapy. These receptors all stem from a man aged 40-50 years with HIV. The CDR3 runs from the conserved cysteine through the conserved F or W. Each record gives: V gene, D gene, J gene, clone size, CDR3 protein, CDR3 DNA. The D gene is left open where the match is weak. Clone size is given for some rows only: seen once, a few or many times, or a class if the clone is expanded.

v_gene: TRBV5-1; d_gene: .; j_gene: TRBJ1-4; abundance: .; CDR3aa: CASSLGSGSSNEKLFF; CDR3nt: TGCGCCAGCAGCTTGGGATCAGGGTCCTCTAATGAAAAACTGTTTTTT
v_gene: TRBV5-6; d_gene: .; j_gene: TRBJ2-1; abundance: .; CDR3aa: CASSLLGHKGNEQFF; CDR3nt: TGTGCCAGCAGCTTGCTAGGACATAAAGGCAATGAGCAGTTCTTC
v_gene: TRBV19; d_gene: TRBD1; j_gene: TRBJ2-3; abundance: .; CDR3aa: CATRDRGIDTQYF; CDR3nt: TGTGCCACCCGGGACAGGGGAATAGATACGCAGTATTTT
v_gene: TRBV6-6; d_gene: .; j_gene: TRBJ1-1; abundance: .; CDR3aa: CASRGTGGGDTEAFF; CDR3nt: TGTGCCAGCAGGGGGACCGGTGGGGGTGACACTGAAGCTTTCTTT
v_gene: TRBV27; d_gene: .; j_gene: TRBJ1-5; abundance: few; CDR3aa: CASSLSWSQPQHF; CDR3nt: TGTGCCAGCAGTTTATCTTGGTCTCAGCCCCAGCATTTT
v_gene: TRBV27; d_gene: .; j_gene: TRBJ1-1; abundance: few; CDR3aa: CASSRGTEAFF; CDR3nt: TGTGCCAGCAGCCGAGGGACAGAAGCTTTCTTT
v_gene: TRBV4-1; d_gene: .; j_gene: TRBJ2-5; abundance: .; CDR3aa: CASSGGGETQYF; CDR3nt: TGCGCCAGCAGCGGAGGCGGTGAGACCCAGTACTTC
v_gene: TRBV2; d_gene: TRBD2; j_gene: TRBJ2-3; abundance: .; CDR3aa: CASKSSGSTDTQYF; CDR3nt: TGTGCCAGCAAGTCTAGCGGGAGCACAGATACGCAGTATTTT
v_gene: TRBV5-8; d_gene: TRBD1; j_gene: TRBJ2-3; abundance: .; CDR3aa: CASSLHLAGTGGQADTQYF; CDR3nt: TGTGCCAGCAGCTTACACCTTGCCGGGACAGGGGGCCAGGCAGATACGCAGTATTTT
v_gene: TRBV11-3; d_gene: .; j_gene: TRBJ2-1; abundance: .; CDR3aa: CASSHIPNSYNEQFF; CDR3nt: TGTGCCAGCAGCCATATACCAAACTCCTACAATGAGCAGTTCTTC
v_gene: TRBV13; d_gene: .; j_gene: TRBJ2-2; abundance: .; CDR3aa: CASSENGDPITGELFF; CDR3nt: TGTGCCAGCAGTGAGAACGGGGACCCGATCACCGGGGAGCTGTTTTTT
v_gene: TRBV6-1; d_gene: .; j_gene: TRBJ1-1; abundance: .; CDR3aa: CASSDRHEAFF; CDR3nt: TGTGCCAGCAGTGACAGGCACGAAGCTTTCTTT
v_gene: TRBV5-1; d_gene: .; j_gene: TRBJ1-1; abundance: .; CDR3aa: CASTFGVKNTEAFF; CDR3nt: TGCGCCAGCACCTTCGGGGTGAAGAACACTGAAGCTTTCTTT
v_gene: TRBV5-1; d_gene: .; j_gene: TRBJ1-4; abundance: .; CDR3aa: CASSPGTTTNEKLFF; CDR3nt: TGCGCCAGCAGCCCAGGGACAACAACTAATGAAAAACTGTTTTTT
v_gene: TRBV5-4; d_gene: TRBD2; j_gene: TRBJ2-2; abundance: .; CDR3aa: CASGTNTGELFF; CDR3nt: TGTGCGAGCGGGACGAACACCGGGGAGCTGTTTTTT
v_gene: TRBV14; d_gene: .; j_gene: TRBJ1-4; abundance: .; CDR3aa: CASSTRPTEKLFF; CDR3nt: TGTGCCAGCAGCACGCGTCCCACCGAAAAACTGTTTTTT
v_gene: TRBV15; d_gene: TRBD1; j_gene: TRBJ1-2; abundance: .; CDR3aa: CATSLDRNRRANYGYTF; CDR3nt: TGTGCCACCAGCTTGGACAGGAATCGACGGGCTAACTATGGCTACACCTTC
v_gene: TRBV7-8; d_gene: TRBD1; j_gene: TRBJ1-2; abundance: few; CDR3aa: CASSSQGSHGYTF; CDR3nt: TGTGCCAGCAGCTCACAGGGGAGCCATGGCTACACCTTC
v_gene: TRBV6-1; d_gene: TRBD1; j_gene: TRBJ2-7; abundance: .; CDR3aa: CASSEGTGGYEQYF; CDR3nt: TGTGCCAGCAGTGAAGGGACAGGGGGCTACGAGCAGTACTTC
v_gene: TRBV2; d_gene: .; j_gene: TRBJ2-4; abundance: .; CDR3aa: CASSEQGQNIQYF; CDR3nt: TGTGCCAGCAGTGAGCAGGGTCAAAACATTCAGTACTTC
v_gene: TRBV6-5; d_gene: TRBD1; j_gene: TRBJ1-1; abundance: .; CDR3aa: CASSYDRGGTEAFF; CDR3nt: TGTGCCAGCAGTTACGACAGGGGAGGCACTGAAGCTTTCTTT
v_gene: TRBV27; d_gene: .; j_gene: TRBJ2-1; abundance: .; CDR3aa: CASSLSPLFNEQFF; CDR3nt: TGTGCCAGCAGTTTATCTCCCCTCTTCAATGAGCAGTTCTTC
v_gene: TRBV7-9; d_gene: .; j_gene: TRBJ1-1; abundance: .; CDR3aa: CASSLAGERTEAFF; CDR3nt: TGTGCCAGCAGCTTAGCAGGGGAGCGCACTGAAGCTTTCTTT
v_gene: TRBV21-1; d_gene: .; j_gene: TRBJ2-1; abundance: .; CDR3aa: CASRPKAAGWAGYNEQFF; CDR3nt: TGTGCCAGCAGACCCAAAGCGGCAGGTTGGGCGGGCTACAATGAGCAGTTCTTC
v_gene: TRBV9; d_gene: .; j_gene: TRBJ2-1; abundance: few; CDR3aa: CASSPDQGRYNEQFF; CDR3nt: TGTGCCAGCAGCCCCGATCAGGGGAGGTACAATGAGCAGTTCTTC
v_gene: TRBV12-5; d_gene: .; j_gene: TRBJ2-1; abundance: .; CDR3aa: CASGGGSSYNEQFF; CDR3nt: TGTGCTAGTGGGGGAGGAAGCTCCTACAATGAGCAGTTCTTC
v_gene: TRBV19; d_gene: .; j_gene: TRBJ1-1; abundance: .; CDR3aa: CASSPWTEGNTEAFF; CDR3nt: TGTGCCAGTAGTCCCTGGACAGAGGGGAACACTGAAGCTTTCTTT